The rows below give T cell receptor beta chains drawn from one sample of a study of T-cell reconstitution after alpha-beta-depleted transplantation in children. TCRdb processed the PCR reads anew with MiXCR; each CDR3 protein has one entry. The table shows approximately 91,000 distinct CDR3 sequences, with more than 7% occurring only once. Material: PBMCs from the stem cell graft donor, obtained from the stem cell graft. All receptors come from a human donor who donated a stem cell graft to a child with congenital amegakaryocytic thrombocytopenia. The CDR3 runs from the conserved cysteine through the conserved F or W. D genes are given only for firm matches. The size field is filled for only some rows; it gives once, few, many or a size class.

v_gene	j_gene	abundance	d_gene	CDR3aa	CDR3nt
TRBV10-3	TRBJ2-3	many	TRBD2	CAIQVETSGRHTQYF	TGTGCCATCCAAGTGGAGACTAGCGGGAGGCATACGCAGTATTTT
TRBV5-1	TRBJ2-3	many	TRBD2	CASSLGRTSGRATTDTQYF	TGCGCCAGCAGCTTGGGGAGGACTAGCGGGAGGGCCACGACAGATACGCAGTATTTT
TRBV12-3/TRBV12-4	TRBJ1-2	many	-	CASSEQDYGYTF	TGTGCCAGCAGTGAGCAGGATTATGGCTACACCTTC
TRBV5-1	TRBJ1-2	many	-	CASSLVPDKTYGYTF	TGCGCCAGCAGCTTGGTCCCGGACAAGACCTATGGCTACACCTTC
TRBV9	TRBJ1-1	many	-	CASSVKLWDTEAFF	TGTGCCAGCAGCGTAAAGCTATGGGACACTGAAGCTTTCTTT
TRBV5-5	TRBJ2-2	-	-	CASSLMGRARDTGELFF	TGTGCCAGCAGCTTGATGGGTAGGGCTCGGGACACCGGGGAGCTGTTTTTT
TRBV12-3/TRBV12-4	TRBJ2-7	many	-	CASSLKGSYEQYF	TGTGCCAGCAGTTTAAAGGGGAGCTACGAGCAGTACTTC
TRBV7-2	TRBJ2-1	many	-	CASRHDRSSYNEQFF	TGTGCCAGCAGGCATGACAGGAGCTCCTACAATGAGCAGTTCTTC
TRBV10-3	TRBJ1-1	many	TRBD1	CAISGTENTEAFF	TGTGCCATCAGCGGGACAGAGAACACTGAAGCTTTCTTT
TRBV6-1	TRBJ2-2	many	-	CASSEGLGRSGELFF	TGTGCCAGCAGTGAAGGTTTGGGCAGAAGCGGGGAGCTGTTTTTT